There are many counts of the clone carrying this TCR beta chain. Its target is not known. TCRdb reanalysed the reads using MiXCR and keeps one entry per CDR3 protein. The table shows 110,000 to 150,000 distinct CDR3 sequences, with more than 25% occurring only once. The data were taken from a study of T cell repertoires in cytomegalovirus infection. For the study at large: Indications came from public TCR beta signatures; they pointed to CMV infection and to a matching HLA type.

V lost 0 bases to trimming and J lost 2 bases, with 14 bases between them. CDR3 length: 16 amino acids. Germline lookup yields CDR1 SGHTA and CDR2 FQGNSA. Study findings and constraints: CMV carriers having the relevant HLA were flagged by cumulative public TCR beta family frequency. Ex vivo responses were dominated by HLA-C-restricted CMV-specific TCR beta clonotypes.

The chain carries TRBV7-2 and TRBJ2-7; D may be TRBD1 (5 bases). This sequence was found in a human donor in good health (CMV status not recorded). Some clones in this sample may be carry-over from other donors' samples. The sequencing used CD8+ T cells from cultured PBMCs, collected from culture after CMV antigen stimulation. CDR3 loop: CASSLAAGFRAYEQYF. The CDR3 DNA reads as TGTGCCAGCAGCTTAGCCGCAGGGTTCAGGGCCTACGAGCAGTACTTC.